This T cell receptor beta chain emerged from a study of breast tumors, draining lymph nodes, adjacent tissues (dated by TCRdb to about 2016). At the level of the whole study: In breast cancer patients, the study compared the TCR beta repertoires of tumor, adjacent nontumor tissue and axillary lymph nodes. In human breast cancer, the study set out to assess how tumor, surrounding tissue and draining lymph node repertoires relate to one another and whether T cells might be exchanged between them. What the authors observed across the whole study: T-cell repertoire diversity in tumors was found to be lower than in lymph nodes but higher than in nontumor tissue, and preferential V and J gene usage was observed. The conclusion that tumor T cells originate in lymph nodes was presented as consistent with a hypothesis rather than as directly demonstrated. The similarity between tumor and nontumor tissue repertoires was significantly greater in luminal-like breast cancer than in basal-like breast cancer. The data were considered consistent with the idea that most tumor T cells come from the lymph node and then expand in tumor tissue.

Lymph node samples were obtained from the axillary draining lymph nodes of breast cancer patients. These reads were obtained on an Illumina HiSeq 2000. TCR beta chain libraries were generated through multiplex PCR amplification. The amplified TCR beta chain products were analyzed by high-throughput sequencing. The raw public data were reprocessed by TCRdb itself: fastp quality trimming at Q25, MiXCR clonotype calling, in-frame beta chains only. Rows with a matching CDR3 protein are joined into one entry that keeps the most common DNA and genes. The table for this sample lists fewer than 200,000 distinct CDR3 sequences; about 30% of them were counted only once. 3.5% to 4.5% of the sample comes from the top ten. This clonotype was seen many times. Its antigen is unknown. No base quality values were provided; no much bigger clone lies one nucleotide off. This TCR was recovered from a female donor with breast cancer. Some clones in this sample may be carry-over from other donors' samples. Sequenced: axillary lymph node tissue.

This receptor has the CDR3 CASSLAVGYTF. The base sequence is TGTGCCAGCAGCTTAGCGGTGGGTTACACCTTC. The sequence links TRBV7-2 to TRBJ1-2; no D gene call is confident. Relative to germline, V is 0 bases shorter and J is 11 bases shorter, with 7 bases between their ends. Reading from cysteine to phenylalanine, the CDR3 counts 11 amino acids. The read is trimmed to its CDR3 DNA, 33 bases read in frame from base 1. CDR1 and CDR2 were assigned from the germline V gene as SGHTA and FQGNSA.